This T cell receptor (beta chain) emerged from a study of T-cell reconstitution after alpha-beta-depleted transplantation in children. Whole-study results and caveats: It was surviving recipient T cells and thymic progenitors that gave some patients high TCRbeta diversity at day 60. Expanded clones from the graft, numbering several hundred, reportedly supplied alpha-beta T cells about two months after transplant. A year post-transplant, T-cell counts and diversity derived mostly from newly produced T cells.

V lost 8 bases, J lost 2 bases, and 15 bases lay in between. This CDR3 is 14 amino acids long. Germline-derived CDR1 and CDR2 are SNHLY and FYNNEI. A note on this clonotype: Its antigen is not identified.

Preparation of the TCRbeta library was carried out with unique molecular identifiers. Via MiXCR, TCRdb re-called the PCR reads, giving one row per CDR3 protein. Counted here are around 700,000 distinct CDR3 sequences, roughly 13% occurring once; the ten biggest clones make up around 0.79%. The sample was PBMCs, taken before TCRalphabeta/CD19-depleted stem cell transplant. The receptor's source is a girl aged 2 to 9 with congenital amegakaryocytic thrombocytopenia, due to receive a stem cell transplant. V gene TRBV2 combines with J gene TRBJ2-5; a possible D gene is TRBD1 (6 bases). This CDR3 is CASGRDNSQETQYF. The DNA for the CDR3 is TGTGCCAGCGGCCGGGACAACTCGCAAGAGACCCAGTACTTC.